Below, 15 T cell receptor beta chains from the same sample are listed, as sequenced in a study of blood T cells in healthy people across ages. A second PCR, run for roughly 7 to 12 cycles, used a sample-barcoded 5' primer plus a J-beta primer mix. TCRdb re-called the 5' RACE reads through MiXCR, storing one row per CDR3 protein. This table holds about 650,000 distinct CDR3 sequences, less than 40% found once. Sequenced input: blood. The origin of the receptors is a woman of 80 years or more in good health.

This clonotype showed up many times. The chain recombines TRBV9 with TRBJ2-1; 8 bases align to TRBD1. V was clipped by 6 bases and J by 6 bases; unmatched bases: 14. This CDR3 is 16 amino acids long. CDR1 SGDLS and CDR2 YYNGEE come from the germline V gene. The CDR3 DNA sequence: TGTGCCAGCACTCGAGGGGCCAGGGGGCTATCCAATGAGCAGTTCTTC. This encodes CASTRGARGLSNEQFF.

Only a few counts were recorded for this clonotype. The rearrangement joins TRBV7-2 to TRBJ1-1; weak D call: TRBD1 (5 bases). This CDR3 is built from 15 residues. CDR1 SGHTA and CDR2 FQGNSA come from the germline V gene. V was clipped by 2 bases and J by 1 base, with 11 bases between them. CDR3 nucleotides: TGTGCCAGCAGCTTAAGGGAGGGGAGGAACACTGAAGCTTTCTTT. Residues: CASSLREGRNTEAFF.

This clonotype was observed a handful of times. A single base separates this from a much larger clone, so it may be a read error. The chain recombines TRBV9 with TRBJ2-1; D possibly corresponds to TRBD2 (7 bases). The CDR3 spans 17 residues. CDR1 and CDR2 (germline): SGDLS, YYNGEE. CDR3 in DNA: TGTGCCGGCAGCGGTGACTCCGCGGGGGCCTTCCACAATGAGCAGTTCTTC. As protein: CAGSGDSAGAFHNEQFF.

In this sample, this clonotype turned up many times. The rearrangement links TRBV4-1 to TRBJ2-3, with a weak D call TRBD2 (5 bases). The CDR3 is 18 amino acids. Germline V gives CDR1 MGHRA, CDR2 YSYEKL. Trimming removed 0 bases at V and 1 base at J, with 17 bases between. The CDR3 loop is CASSQDPVRGYGTDTQYF. The CDR3 DNA follows: TGCGCCAGCAGCCAAGATCCAGTCCGGGGATACGGCACAGATACGCAGTATTTT.

Comments on this clonotype: At one end the junction does not follow the germline gene, possibly because of a read error. V is TRBV5-1 and J is TRBJ2-1, with D perhaps TRBD2 (6 bases). The CDR3 spans 13 residues. Germline CDR1 SGHRS, CDR2 YFSETQ. This CDR3 reads CASSRGSTDEQSF. The CDR3 DNA reads TGCGCCAGCAGCCGGGGGAGTACTGATGAGCAGTCCTTC.

This clonotype was counted only a few times. This may stem from a read error, because a much larger clone lies one nucleotide away. The genes are TRBV7-2 and TRBJ2-3; D not resolved. Germline V lookup: CDR1 SGHTA, CDR2 FQGNSA. Trimming took off 5 bases at V and 5 bases at J, with 11 bases between the two ends. This CDR3 has 13 residues. CDR3 loop: CASSRQPQDTQYF. DNA of the CDR3: TGTGCCAGCAGCCGACAACCCCAAGATACGCAGTATTTT. Supplemented by reference TRBV7-2 and TRBJ2-3, the full variable domain reads GAGVSQSPSNKVTEKGKDVELRCDPISGHTALYWYRQSLGQGLEFLIYFQGNSAPDKSGLPSDRFSAERTGGSVSTLTIQRTQQEDSAVYLCASSRQPQDTQYFGPGTRLTVL.

With respect to this clonotype: This clone may be a read error of a much larger clone one base away. The rearrangement joins TRBV5-1 to TRBJ1-2; 8 nucleotides line up with TRBD1. CDR1 SGHRS and CDR2 YFSETQ come from the germline V gene. The CDR3 loop spans 15 amino acids. CDR3 sequence reads: CASSSDRGQNYGHTF. The CDR3, as DNA: TGCGCCAGCAGCTCTGACAGGGGTCAGAACTATGGCCACACCTTC.

This clonotype was counted many times. The rearrangement joins TRBV5-1 to TRBJ2-1; 13 bases align to TRBD2. CDR1 and CDR2 (germline): SGHRS, YFSETQ. V lost 2 bases, J lost 3 bases, and 2 bases stayed unmatched. CDR3 length equals 16 residues. The CDR3 nucleotides are TGCGCCAGCAGCTTCGGACTAGCGGGGGTCTACAATGAGCAGTTCTTC. Protein: CASSFGLAGVYNEQFF.

This clonotype was seen more than once but under ten times. A much larger clonotype is one base distant, so this may be a read error. V is TRBV28 and J is TRBJ2-5; possible D gene TRBD2, 5 bases. The germline V gene encodes CDR1 MDHEN and CDR2 SYDVKM. CDR3 length: 17 residues. V gave up 6 bases and J gave up 0 bases, with 20 bases separating them. The CDR3 sequence: CASSYGSRGRHQETQYF. CDR3 sequence (DNA): TGTGCCAGCAGCTATGGGAGTAGAGGGCGGCACCAAGAGACCCAGTACTTC.

This clonotype showed up many times. The chain recombines TRBV20-1 with TRBJ1-6, with 7 bases lining up with TRBD1. This CDR3 spans 15 amino acids. The germline V gene encodes CDR1 DFQATT and CDR2 SNEGSKA (reference sequence). V shed 0 bases and J 9 bases; nucleotides not matched to a gene: 8. DNA for the CDR3: TGCAGTGCTAGAGATCTCGAGGGGGCCGGTTCACCCCTCCACTTT. This encodes CSARDLEGAGSPLHF.

At least ten counts were recorded for this clonotype. The CDR3 DNA follows: TGTGCCAGCAGTTTATCAGGGACGATCCGCTATGGCTACACCTTC. Translation: CASSLSGTIRYGYTF. The V gene is TRBV28, the J gene TRBJ1-2; the D gene is possibly TRBD1 (5 bases). Per germline, CDR1 MDHEN and CDR2 SYDVKM. V was shortened by 1 base and J by 4 bases, with 13 bases between the two germline ends. This CDR3 has 15 amino acids.

This clonotype was observed at least ten times. The chain recombines TRBV24-1 with TRBJ2-1; TRBD2 agrees at 12 bases. Per germline, CDR1 KGHDR and CDR2 SFDVKD. After removal of 3 bases from V and 4 bases from J, the junction contained 6 bases not matched to a gene. This CDR3 has 17 amino acids. Here the CDR3 reads CATSDPGLAGTYNEQFF. In DNA form, the CDR3 reads TGTGCCACCAGTGATCCAGGACTAGCGGGGACATACAATGAGCAGTTCTTC.

This rearrangement joins TRBV18 to TRBJ2-7; tentative D call: TRBD2 (6 bases). This CDR3 has 14 residues. Germline V CDR1 and CDR2: KGHSH, LQKENI. V dropped 4 bases and J dropped 3 bases, with 13 bases sitting between them. In DNA form, the CDR3 reads TGTGCCAGCTCACTTGGGACTGGCTACTACGAGCAGTACTTC. It encodes CASSLGTGYYEQYF.

V usage is TRBV7-3 and J usage is TRBJ2-3, with 8 bases lining up with TRBD2. J gave up 4 bases and V 1 base, and 4 bases lay outside the gene matches. The V gene's germline CDR1 is SGHTA and CDR2 FQGTGA. This CDR3 is built from 15 residues. The CDR3 loop is CASSLMGLGADTQYF. The CDR3 nucleotides are TGTGCCAGCAGCTTAATGGGACTAGGGGCAGATACGCAGTATTTT.

With respect to this clonotype: Since a much larger clone is just one base distant, this may be a read error. The chain employs TRBV28 and TRBJ2-1; D is perhaps TRBD2 (5 bases). This CDR3 is 10 amino acids long. V lost 8 bases to trimming and J lost 13 bases, with 12 bases between them. CDR1 and CDR2 (germline): MDHEN, SYDVKM. CDR3 bases: TGTGCCAGCCAGCGGAGGACCCAGTTCTTC. Protein: CASQRRTQFF.